A selection of T cell receptor beta chains follows, all from one sample in a study of shared T cell receptors in the human thymus. Method: immunoSEQ multiplex PCR; TCRdb's copy keeps in-frame clones and lacks some. The table shows hundreds of thousands of clones, with about 87% occurring only once. These same records also appear under a second study, on human thymus T cells.

The sample comprised thymocytes. These receptor sequences come from a boy in the first two years of life with a congenital heart defect. Both conserved end residues are part of each CDR3. Fields, in order: J gene, V gene, clone size, D gene, CDR3 DNA, CDR3 protein. A D gene is named only where the DNA matches it firmly. Only part of the rows carry a size: once, few, many, or a class if the clone is expanded.

TRBJ2-7	TRBV7-8	once	TRBD1	TGTGCCAGCAGCTTAGCGGGGGGACAGGGGGAAGGTGAGCAGTACTTC	CASSLAGGQGEGEQYF
TRBJ2-3	TRBV4-1	-	TRBD2	TGCGCCAGCAGCCTTGAAATTCTAGCGGAGGCAGATACGCAGTATTTT	CASSLEILAEADTQYF
TRBJ2-1	TRBV5-5	-	-	TGTGCCAGCAGCTTTGAAATCCCTAGCGTCTACGTTAATGAGCAGTTCTTC	CASSFEIPSVYVNEQFF
TRBJ2-7	TRBV5-1	-	TRBD2	TGCGCCAGCAGCCCTCAAGGGCCTAGCGGGAGTTCCTACGAGCAGTACTTC	CASSPQGPSGSSYEQYF
TRBJ2-4	TRBV7-2	-	TRBD1	TGTGCCAGCAGCCCCCGGACAGGGCCAATCAAAAACATTCAGTACTTC	CASSPRTGPIKNIQYF
TRBJ2-2	TRBV6-1	-	TRBD2	TGTGCCAGCAGTGAGACTAGCCGGGGAGGGCCCACCGGGGAGCTGTTTTTT	CASSETSRGGPTGELFF
TRBJ2-1	TRBV7-6	-	-	TGTGCCAGCAGCTTAGAACTGGGGGGTAGGAATGAGCAGTTCTTC	CASSLELGGRNEQFF
TRBJ1-4	TRBV7-9	-	TRBD1	TGTGCCAGCAGCTTACAGGGGGCGGGTGAAAAACTGTTTTTT	CASSLQGAGEKLFF
TRBJ2-7	TRBV6-1	-	-	TGTGCCAGCAGTGAAGCTACGTGGTCCAGGGTACTCTACGAGCAGTACTTC	CASSEATWSRVLYEQYF
TRBJ2-7	TRBV6-5	-	TRBD2	TGTGCCAGCAGTATACTAGCGGGAGATATGTACTTC	CASSILAGDMYF
TRBJ2-7	TRBV18	-	-	TGTGCCAGCTCACGTACAGGCCCTAGATGCGAGCAGTACTTC	CASSRTGPRCEQYF
TRBJ2-1	TRBV6-1	once	TRBD2	TGTGCCAGCCATGCGGGACTAGCGGACTACAATGAGCAGTTCTTC	CASHAGLADYNEQFF
TRBJ2-2	TRBV28	-	TRBD1	TGTGCCAGCAGTTTATTCAGGGACAGGGGGTTTCACACCGGGGAGCTGTTTTTT	CASSLFRDRGFHTGELFF
TRBJ1-5	TRBV28	few	-	TGTGCCAGCAGGCCCGACAGGTCTCCCTTAAGCAATCAGCCCCAGCATTTT	CASRPDRSPLSNQPQHF
TRBJ2-7	TRBV1	-	-	TGCACCAGCAGCTACTCCGGGGACAGGGGGCTCTACGAGCAGTACTTC	CTSSYSGDRGLYEQYF
TRBJ1-2	TRBV27	-	-	TGTGCCAGCAGTTTAAGGGGTACTCCGAATGGCTACACCTTC	CASSLRGTPNGYTF
TRBJ1-5	TRBV4-3	-	TRBD1	TGCGCCAGCAGCCAAGACATATGGGGACAGGCCCTCCGAGAGGCCCAGCATTTT	CASSQDIWGQALREAQHF
TRBJ2-4	TRBV28	-	TRBD1	TGTGCCAGCAAACCGGGACAGGGGCTCCCCTTGGAAAACATTCAGTACTTC	CASKPGQGLPLENIQYF
TRBJ2-3	TRBV29-1	-	-	TGCAGCGTTGCGGGTAGCGTGAAAGGCACAGATACGCAGTATTTT	CSVAGSVKGTDTQYF
TRBJ1-5	TRBV18	-	-	TGTGCCAGCTCACCAACACAGGGCGAGTTTTCCAATCAGCCCCAGCATTTT	CASSPTQGEFSNQPQHF
TRBJ2-2	TRBV4-3	-	-	TGCGCCAGCAGCCAGTTCCAAGCAGGGCACACCGGGGAGCTGTTTTTT	CASSQFQAGHTGELFF
TRBJ2-7	TRBV5-6	few	-	TGTGCCAGCAGCTTGCGGAACAAGCGCCCCTACGAGCAGTACTTC	CASSLRNKRPYEQYF
TRBJ2-7	TRBV4-2	-	-	TGTGCCAGCAGCCAAGATGGGACTGGCTCCTACGAGCAGTACTTC	CASSQDGTGSYEQYF
TRBJ2-3	TRBV15	-	-	TGTGCCACCAGCAGACTAGCAGGCACAGATACGCAGTATTTT	CATSRLAGTDTQYF
TRBJ1-5	TRBV9	-	-	TGTGCCAGCAGCGCCGGGGGTCAGCCCCAGCATTTT	CASSAGGQPQHF